These 6 T cell receptor beta chains were all obtained from the same sample, sequenced in a study of monozygotic twins with inflammatory bowel disease. From its re-call of the 5' RACE reads, TCRdb lists each CDR3 protein once, without DNA. Its listing shows some 450,000 distinct CDR3 sequences. Sequencing input: blood. These receptors were collected from a human donor with ulcerative colitis or Crohn's disease, or a healthy co-twin of an affected twin (not recorded which).

This chain links TRBV6-2 or TRBV6-3 with TRBJ2-7; lacking DNA, the TRBD1 call made by TCRdb goes unchecked. CDR3 length equals 13 residues. Germline V gene lookup returns CDR1 MNHEY and CDR2 SVGEGT. The CDR3 sequence is CASTFIQGDEQYF.

The gene calls are TRBV20-1 and TRBJ2-7; TCRdb lists TRBD2, though no DNA is available to test this call. The CDR3 length is 15 residues. Germline loops: CDR1 DFQATT, CDR2 SNEGSKA (reference sequence). CDR3 sequence reads: CSAKRTSGSSYEQYF.

The rearrangement joins TRBV29-1 to TRBJ1-1; the TCRdb call, TRBD1, lacks DNA for checking. The V gene's germline CDR1 is SQVTM and CDR2 ANQGSEA. The CDR3 consists of 12 residues. The CDR3 is CSSRQGGTEAFF.

The V call is TRBV6-1, the J call TRBJ1-5. Germline-derived CDR1 and CDR2 are MNHNS and SASEGT. This CDR3 spans 15 amino acids. The CDR3 loop is CATNLDTFSNQPQHF.

The V gene is TRBV28, the J gene TRBJ1-1; the D call of TRBD1 rests on TCRdb alone, since no DNA is present to check it. Germline V gene data show CDR1 as MDHEN and CDR2 as SYDVKM. The CDR3 covers 16 residues. CDR3 protein: CASRPGGGRPNTEAFF.

The J gene is TRBJ2-6, the V gene TRBV12-3 or TRBV12-4; lacking DNA, the TRBD1 call made by TCRdb goes unchecked. The CDR3 is made up of 15 amino acids. This CDR3 is CASSLTGARANVLTF.